This T cell receptor (beta chain) was observed in a study of siplizumab effects on memory and regulatory T cells. Study conclusions and caveats: Roughly 80-97% of proliferating CD4+ or CD8+ clones lacked an assignable naive or memory phenotype.

The CDR3 is 14 amino acids. Germline CDR1 and CDR2: SGHTA and FQGTGA. Trimming at V came to 5 bases and at J to 1 base, leaving 3 bases not matched to a gene. A remark on this clone: The target antigen is unknown.

The method was immunoSEQ multiplex PCR; TCRdb's version includes in-frame clones alone and lacks a portion of them. Of roughly 82,000 clones in the sample, roughly 87% are singletons; the top ten hold roughly 1.5%. The sequence was obtained from a human donor in good health. Sequencing used Tregs sorted from blood. The chain recombines TRBV7-3 with TRBJ2-3; 7 nucleotides line up with TRBD1. CDR3 DNA: TGTGCCAGCAGCCCCCAGGGGGGCACAGATACGCAGTATTTT. This encodes CASSPQGGTDTQYF.